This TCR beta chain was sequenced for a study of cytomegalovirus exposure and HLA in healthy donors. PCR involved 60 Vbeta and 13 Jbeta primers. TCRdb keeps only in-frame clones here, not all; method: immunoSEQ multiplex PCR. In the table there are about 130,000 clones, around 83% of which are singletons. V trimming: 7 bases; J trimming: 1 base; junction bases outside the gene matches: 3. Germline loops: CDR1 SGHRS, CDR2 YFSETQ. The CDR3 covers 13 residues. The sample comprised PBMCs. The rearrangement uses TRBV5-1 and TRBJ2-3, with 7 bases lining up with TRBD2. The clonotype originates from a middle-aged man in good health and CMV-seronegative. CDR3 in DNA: TGCGCCAGCGGTCGGGGGGGCACAGATACGCAGTATTTT. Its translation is CASGRGGTDTQYF.